Below, 20 T cell receptor beta chains from the same sample are listed, as sequenced in a study of blood T cell repertoires in COVID-19. Clones were read by immunoSEQ multiplex PCR, and TCRdb kept only the in-frame ones, dropping some. The sample yields about 210,000 clones, around four fifths seen once. The material sequenced was peripheral blood. Receptors were obtained from a man in his fifties with active or convalescent COVID-19.

V usage is TRBV19 and J usage is TRBJ2-7; D is unclear. This CDR3 comprises 15 residues. V lost 1 base, J lost 2 bases, and 12 bases lay in between. The germline CDR1 and CDR2 sequences are LNHDA and SQIVND (reference sequence). As DNA, the CDR3 is TGTGCCAGTAGTATAGTTGGCGGCTCCACCTACGAGCAGTACTTC. Its translation: CASSIVGGSTYEQYF.

The table lists this clone with a few counts. The chain combines TRBV5-1 with TRBJ2-2, with 9 bases lining up with TRBD1. V trimming: 4 bases; J trimming: 6 bases; junction bases outside the gene matches: 7. The CDR3 is made up of 15 amino acids. Germline lookup yields CDR1 SGHRS and CDR2 YFSETQ. CDR3 protein: CASSPGQGFAGELFF. As DNA, the CDR3 is TGCGCCAGCAGCCCGGGACAGGGTTTCGCCGGGGAGCTGTTTTTT.

In this sample, this clone turned up many times. The V call is TRBV9, the J call TRBJ2-7, with TRBD2 matching over 10 bases. The V gene end was trimmed by 0 bases and the J gene end by 3 bases; junction bases not matched to a gene: 3. CDR3 length equals 15 residues. Germline V gene data show CDR1 as SGDLS and CDR2 as YYNGEE. CDR3 region: CASSVVPSGSYEQYF. The CDR3 bases are TGTGCCAGCAGCGTAGTGCCTAGCGGGAGCTACGAGCAGTACTTC.

The chain is built from TRBV2 and TRBJ2-5; 8 bases line up with TRBD2. Germline CDR1 SNHLY, CDR2 FYNNEI. Unmatched junction bases numbered 8, after V lost 8 bases and J lost 3 bases. This CDR3 is built from 14 residues. The CDR3: CASPYAGGKETQYF. CDR3 sequence (DNA): TGTGCCAGCCCCTATGCGGGGGGAAAAGAGACCCAGTACTTC.

This chain uses TRBV29-1 with TRBJ2-7; 8 bases are a match to TRBD1. The CDR3 has 14 residues. V lost 4 bases, J lost 1 base, and 6 bases stayed unmatched. CDR1 is SQVTM, CDR2 ANQGSEA, per germline. The CDR3 DNA reads as TGCAGCGTTGTACGTGACAGGGGATCCTACGAGCAGTACTTC. It encodes CSVVRDRGSYEQYF.

The rearrangement links TRBV29-1 to TRBJ2-1; D gene unclear. The length of the CDR3 is 11 residues. Germline CDR1 reads SQVTM; CDR2 reads ANQGSEA. CDR3 region: CSAQEVNEQFF. For the CDR3, the DNA is TGCAGTGCCCAAGAGGTCAATGAGCAGTTCTTC.

This sequence joins TRBV18 and TRBJ2-5; 11 bases agree with TRBD1. CDR3 length: 15 amino acids. V was pared by 3 bases and J by 4 bases, with 4 bases of the junction left unmatched. Germline loops: CDR1 KGHSH, CDR2 LQKENI. CDR3 in DNA: TGTGCCAGCTCACCCAGGACAGGGGGCGTAGAGACCCAGTACTTC. This codes for CASSPRTGGVETQYF. The full variable domain, rest sourced from reference TRBV18 and TRBJ2-5, is NAGVMQNPRHLVRRRGQEARLRCSPMKGHSHVYWYRQLPEEGLKFMVYLQKENIIDESGMPKERFSAEFPKEGPSILRIQQVVRGDSAAYFCASSPRTGGVETQYFGPGTRLLVL.

The V call is TRBV27, the J call TRBJ2-4; D unclear. V lost 0 bases, J lost 0 bases, and 9 bases lay in between. Germline loops: CDR1 MNHEY, CDR2 SMNVEV (reference sequence). The CDR3 has 16 residues. CDR3 in amino acids: CASSLSTAGAKNIQYF. CDR3 DNA sequence: TGTGCCAGCAGTTTATCTACAGCTGGAGCCAAAAACATTCAGTACTTC.

The chain has TRBV11-2 and TRBJ2-3; 12 bases are shared with TRBD2. There are 17 residues in the CDR3. The germline gives CDR1 SGHAT, CDR2 FQNNGV. The V gene end was trimmed by 6 bases and the J gene end by 5 bases; junction bases not matched to a gene: 12. The chain's CDR3 is CASSSSSGRATGDTQYF. CDR3 DNA: TGTGCCAGCAGTTCTTCTAGCGGGAGGGCCACGGGAGATACGCAGTATTTT.

The chain employs TRBV28 and TRBJ1-2, with 7 bases identical to TRBD1. The germline CDR1 and CDR2 sequences are MDHEN and SYDVKM. The V segment lost 6 bases and the J segment 5 bases; nucleotides outside the gene matches: 12. The CDR3 runs to 15 residues. The CDR3 DNA sequence: TGTGCCAGCAGAAGTACAGGGACAGCGAGGTATGGCTACACCTTC. Translating gives CASRSTGTARYGYTF.

This clone has just one count. This sequence joins TRBV7-3 and TRBJ1-1, with D possibly TRBD1 on 6 matching bases. CDR1 is SGHTA and CDR2 is FQGTGA in the germline V gene. Trimming took off 3 bases at V and 1 base at J, with 9 bases between the two ends. CDR3 length: 14 amino acids. CDR3 bases: TGTGCCAGCAGCTTCGAACAGGGGAACACTGAAGCTTTCTTT. It translates to CASSFEQGNTEAFF.

The chain is built from TRBV10-3 and TRBJ1-2, with D possibly TRBD1 on 6 matching bases. CDR3 length: 15 amino acids. With 0 bases removed from V and 1 base from J, the gap between germline ends came to 9 bases. Germline loops: CDR1 ENHRY, CDR2 SYGVKD. CDR3 in amino acids: CAISESLDSNYGYTF. The CDR3 bases are TGTGCCATCAGTGAGTCATTGGACAGTAACTATGGCTACACCTTC.

Only one count was recorded for this clone. The J gene is TRBJ1-2, the V gene TRBV19; TRBD1 agrees at 9 bases. With 4 bases clipped from V and 3 bases from J, the junction kept 9 bases outside the gene matches. Germline CDR1 and CDR2: LNHDA and SQIVND (reference sequence). This CDR3 has 16 residues. The CDR3 is CASSTQQGAEDYGYTF. In DNA, the CDR3 is TGTGCCAGTAGTACGCAACAGGGGGCAGAGGACTATGGCTACACCTTC.

The chain has TRBV7-2 and TRBJ2-2, with D perhaps TRBD2 (5 bases). V was trimmed by 2 bases and J by 7 bases, leaving 14 bases between them. Germline CDR1 SGHTA, CDR2 FQGNSA. This CDR3 contains 15 residues. CDR3 protein: CASSLFAGVSGELFF. CDR3 coding DNA: TGTGCCAGCAGCTTATTTGCGGGCGTGAGCGGGGAGCTGTTTTTT.

This chain connects TRBV11-2 to TRBJ2-5, with 7 bases that match TRBD2. This CDR3 is 14 amino acids long. Germline values: CDR1 SGHAT, CDR2 FQNNGV. Trimming removed 6 bases from V and 3 bases from J; junction bases left unmatched: 7. CDR3 DNA sequence: TGTGCCAGCAGAACGACTGGGGGGGAAGAGACCCAGTACTTC. It specifies CASRTTGGEETQYF.

The V and J genes are TRBV21-1 and TRBJ1-2; the table's D gene call, TRBD1, was not cross checked with the DNA. TRBV21-1 is classified as a pseudogene. The CDR3 extends over 15 amino acids. The CDR3 bases are TGTGCCAGCAAGAAGATCCTGGGGCGCTCAGAAGGCTACACCTTC. Encoded protein: CASKKILGRSEGYTF.

This chain connects TRBV19 to TRBJ2-3, with D perhaps TRBD2 (7 bases). The V gene lost 3 bases and the J gene lost 2 bases, with 18 bases spanning the gap. The CDR3 extends over 17 amino acids. CDR1 LNHDA and CDR2 SQIVND come from the germline V gene (reference sequence). The CDR3 loop reads CASSMSGGRYITDTQYF. As DNA, the CDR3 is TGTGCCAGTAGTATGTCCGGGGGGCGATACATCACAGATACGCAGTATTTT. The variable domain in full, with the rest retrieved from reference TRBV19 and TRBJ2-3, is DGGITQSPKYLFRKEGQNVTLSCEQNLNHDAMYWYRQDPGQGLRLIYYSQIVNDFQKGDIAEGYSVSREKKESFPLTVTSAQKNPTAFYLCASSMSGGRYITDTQYFGPGTRLTVL.

The chain is built from TRBV29-1 and TRBJ2-2; tentatively, D is TRBD2 (6 bases). The CDR3 is 14 amino acids. V was cut by 7 bases and J by 4 bases, with 16 bases left in between. Germline-derived CDR1 and CDR2 are SQVTM and ANQGSEA. The DNA of the CDR3 is TGCAGCGCTGGAGGGAGCCGGAGCACCGGGGAGCTGTTTTTT. This sequence encodes CSAGGSRSTGELFF.

This chain connects TRBV10-2 to TRBJ2-7, with 10 bases fitting TRBD2. Trimming removed 3 bases from V and 6 bases from J; junction bases left unmatched: 11. CDR1 is WSHSY and CDR2 is SAAADI in the germline V gene. The CDR3 loop spans 16 amino acids. The CDR3 bases are TGCGCCAGCAGTGAACCACCCCTAGCGGGGGAAGGCGAGCAGTACTTC. Translated: CASSEPPLAGEGEQYF.

The chain employs TRBV5-4 and TRBJ2-2, with 14 bases that match TRBD2. The CDR3 runs to 16 residues. V shed 4 bases, J shed 7 bases, and the junction held 6 bases outside the gene matches. Germline CDR1 is SGHNT and CDR2 is YYREEE (reference sequence). In DNA form, the CDR3 reads TGTGCCAGCAGCCGGGGACTAGCGGGGGCCGGCGGGGAGCTGTTTTTT. It codes for CASSRGLAGAGGELFF.